This T cell receptor (beta chain) is from a study of blood T cell repertoires in COVID-19. Study as a whole: COVID-19 samples collected from the United States, Italy and Spain covered acute and convalescent phases. Sources were T cells, B-cell-depleted T cells, or PBMCs; the material itself was cDNA or gDNA.

Participant-reported clinical history was the basis for cohort assignment. Measured with immunoSEQ multiplex PCR; TCRdb has only the in-frame clones, and not every one. The table shows hundreds of thousands of clones, with around 87% occurring only once. V was clipped by 6 bases and J by 1 base, with 9 bases between them. The CDR3 is 13 residues long. Germline CDR1 reads MNHEY; CDR2 reads SVGAGI. The sample taken for sequencing was PBMCs or T cells enriched from blood (not recorded which). The receptor comes from a woman aged 45-60 years who had recovered from COVID-19. The chain links TRBV6-5 to TRBJ1-2; maybe TRBD1 (5 bases). CDR3 nucleotide sequence: TGTGCCAGCAGCCCCGACAGTAACTATGGCTACACCTTC. Its translation is CASSPDSNYGYTF.